Below, 22 T cell receptor beta chains from the same sample are listed, as sequenced in a study of molecular identifiers for immune sequencing clone quantification. TCRdb ran MiXCR on the PCR reads and lists one entry per CDR3 protein. The table has approximately 630,000 distinct CDR3 sequences, roughly 27% seen once; the top ten hold about 0.8%. Input material: naive CD8+ T cells from blood, with Jurkat cell RNA spiked in. Subset reported: FACS-sorted CD8+CD4-CCR7+CD45RA+ naive T cells. Receptor source: a human donor in good health. Some libraries in this study had Jurkat cell RNA spiked in.

This chain links TRBV27 with TRBJ2-2, with 12 bases fitting TRBD1. CDR1 and CDR2 (germline): MNHEY, SMNVEV (reference sequence). V lost 10 bases to trimming and J lost 4 bases; unmatched junction nucleotides: 10. The CDR3 spans 16 residues. The chain's CDR3 is CATGRGQGAFTGELFF. In nucleotides, the CDR3 is TGTGCCACCGGAAGGGGACAGGGGGCTTTCACCGGGGAGCTGTTTTTT.

Of note for this clonotype: This sequence may be a read error, since a much larger clone differs from it by one base. Since no conserved phenylalanine or tryptophan closes the CDR3, a read error is the likely cause. The chain recombines TRBV12-3 or TRBV12-4 with TRBJ2-3; 9 nucleotides align to TRBD2. With V trimmed by 1 base and J by 0 bases, 8 bases remained unmatched. This CDR3 contains 18 residues. CDR3 DNA sequence: TGTGCCAGCAGTTTAGGAGTAGCGGGGGACACTAGCACAGATACGCAGTATGTT. Translated, it gives CASSLGVAGDTSTDTQYV.

In its sample, this clonotype was seen many times. The CDR3 coding sequence is TGCGCCAGCAGTTTCGGGACAGGGGATGCTTATCCCCAGCATTTT. Protein: CASSFGTGDAYPQHF. V gene TRBV10-2 combines with J gene TRBJ1-5, with TRBD1 matching 10 bases. The germline V gene encodes CDR1 WSHSY and CDR2 SAAADI. Unmatched junction bases numbered 11, after V lost 5 bases and J lost 10 bases. The CDR3 is 15 amino acids.

This clonotype was found a few times. The rearrangement joins TRBV21-1 to TRBJ1-1; TRBD1, the table's D call, lacks a check against the DNA. TRBV21-1 is deemed a pseudogene. The CDR3 runs to 14 residues. CDR3 DNA sequence: TGTGCCACCGACTCCCTGACGGGGAACACTGAAGCTTTCTTT. Its protein is CATDSLTGNTEAFF.

The chain combines TRBV28 with TRBJ2-5, with 9 bases lining up with TRBD2. V trimming: 4 bases; J trimming: 5 bases; junction bases outside the gene matches: 11. CDR3 length: 16 amino acids. Germline lookup yields CDR1 MDHEN and CDR2 SYDVKM. The CDR3 loop is CASSSVAGDVGETQYF. For the CDR3, the DNA is TGTGCCAGCAGTTCGGTAGCGGGAGATGTAGGGGAGACCCAGTACTTC. The full variable domain, with the rest looked up from reference TRBV28 and TRBJ2-5, is DVKVTQSSRYLVKRTGEKVFLECVQDMDHENMFWYRQDPGLGLRLIYFSYDVKMKEKGDIPEGYSVSREKKERFSLILESASTNQTSMYLCASSSVAGDVGETQYFGPGTRLLVL.

This clonotype was detected many times. The V call is TRBV20-1, the J call TRBJ2-5; TRBD2 is a possible D gene (5 bases). The CDR3 is 12 amino acids. Germline V gene sequence: CDR1 DFQATT, CDR2 SNEGSKA (reference sequence). Trimming cost V 6 bases and J 2 bases, with 10 bases left between them. The CDR3 reads CSASGLQETQYF. The CDR3 DNA sequence: TGCAGTGCCAGTGGACTGCAAGAGACCCAGTACTTC.

As regards this clonotype: Since the CDR3 does not end with the conserved phenylalanine or tryptophan, this likely comes from a read error. The chain is built from TRBV6-5 and TRBJ2-7; 7 bases are a match to TRBD1. Germline trimming cut 4 bases from V and 4 bases from J; bases unmatched to any gene: 4. The CDR3 covers 13 residues. The germline V gene encodes CDR1 MNHEY and CDR2 SVGAGI. CDR3 DNA: TGTGCCAGCAGTTCCGCAGGGGGATACGAGCAGTACCTC. It codes for CASSSAGGYEQYL.

This clonotype was counted ten times or more. The rearrangement joins TRBV12-3 or TRBV12-4 to TRBJ2-3; D is ambiguous. CDR3 length: 15 residues. V was clipped by 3 bases and J by 2 bases, with 12 bases between them. The CDR3 reads CASSLAPLLTDTQYF. In DNA, the CDR3 is TGTGCCAGCAGTTTGGCCCCTCTACTCACAGATACGCAGTATTTT.

The chain couples TRBV7-9 to TRBJ2-7; no reliable D call. This CDR3 spans 14 amino acids. Germline values: CDR1 SEHNR, CDR2 FQNEAQ (reference sequence). Trimming cost V 2 bases and J 3 bases, with 11 bases left between them. DNA of the CDR3: TGTGCCAGCAGCTTACCTAGACCCGACTACGAGCAGTACTTC. Protein sequence: CASSLPRPDYEQYF.

The chain couples TRBV19 to TRBJ1-5; no definite D call. The germline CDR1 and CDR2 sequences are LNHDA and SQIVND (reference sequence). There are 14 residues in the CDR3. The ends were cut back, 5 bases at V and 4 bases at J, with 12 bases in the middle. The CDR3 loop reads CASSAPTPNQPQHF. CDR3 sequence (DNA): TGTGCCAGTAGTGCCCCGACCCCTAATCAGCCCCAGCATTTT.

This clonotype was counted a few times. The rearrangement links TRBV20-1 to TRBJ2-7; tentatively, D is TRBD2 (7 bases). Deletions cut 2 bases from V and 3 bases from J, with 17 bases between. This CDR3 is 15 amino acids long. Per the germline V gene, CDR1 is DFQATT and CDR2 is SNEGSKA (reference sequence). CDR3 nucleotides: TGCAGTGCTAGAAGTTTTTGGGGGGGCAACTACGAGCAGTACTTC. It yields the protein CSARSFWGGNYEQYF.

There are many counts of this clonotype. J is TRBJ2-1 and V is TRBV30; maybe TRBD2 (5 bases). The CDR3 length is 13 residues. In germline, CDR1 is GTSNPN, CDR2 SVGIG (reference sequence). The V end lost 1 base, the J end lost 8 bases, and 12 bases lay between the germline ends. CDR3 in DNA: TGTGCCTGGAGTGAAGGTAGCGAGTATGAGCAGTTCTTC. This encodes CAWSEGSEYEQFF.

This clonotype was counted at least ten times. This rearrangement joins TRBV6-5 to TRBJ2-7; 7 bases are shared with TRBD2. V gave up 2 bases and J gave up 2 bases; unmatched junction bases: 6. Looked up from germline, CDR1 is MNHEY and CDR2 is SVGAGI. The CDR3 is 15 residues long. The CDR3 sequence: CASSYKSSGTYEQYF. Written as DNA, the CDR3 is TGTGCCAGCAGTTACAAGTCTAGCGGAACCTACGAGCAGTACTTC.

With regard to this clonotype: Since a much larger clone is just one base distant, this may be a read error. The chain has TRBV4-3 and TRBJ1-2; D may be TRBD1 (6 bases). The CDR3 is 16 residues long. Trimming stripped 0 bases from V and 3 bases from J, with 14 bases between. Germline CDR1 LGHNA, CDR2 YSLEER. CDR3: CASSQDRAQGYYGYTF. Here the CDR3 DNA reads TGCGCCAGCAGCCAAGACCGCGCACAGGGATACTATGGCTACACCTTC.

This clonotype has a count of ten or more. The chain joins TRBV10-3 to TRBJ2-3; D is unclear. V dropped 9 bases and J dropped 0 bases, with 7 bases sitting between them. The CDR3 consists of 12 residues. Per germline, CDR1 ENHRY and CDR2 SYGVKD. CDR3 in amino acids: CAIKDSTDTQYF. As DNA, the CDR3 is TGTGCCATAAAGGACAGCACAGATACGCAGTATTTT.

With respect to this clonotype: This CDR3 is missing its conserved last phenylalanine or tryptophan, likely due to a read error. The chain couples TRBV6-1 to TRBJ2-7, with TRBD2 matching over 12 bases. The J segment lost 1 base and the V segment lost 3 bases, leaving 1 base of the junction unmatched. In germline, CDR1 is MNHNS, CDR2 SASEGT. The CDR3 totals 15 residues. This CDR3 is CASSETSGRSYEQYS. The CDR3 nucleotides are TGTGCCAGCAGTGAGACTAGCGGGAGATCCTACGAGCAGTACTCC.

The chain carries TRBV7-9 and TRBJ1-3; D may be TRBD1 (5 bases). The germline V gene encodes CDR1 SEHNR and CDR2 FQNEAQ (reference sequence). Trimming shortened V by 8 bases and J by 0 bases, and 20 bases separated the two germline ends. CDR3 length equals 17 residues. The CDR3 protein is CASGSPKTAYSGNTIYF. The CDR3 coding sequence is TGTGCCAGCGGCTCACCGAAGACAGCTTACTCTGGAAACACCATATATTTT.

In the case of this clonotype: This is likely a read error, given that the CDR3 carries no conserved phenylalanine or tryptophan at its end. The rearrangement joins TRBV7-9 to TRBJ2-3, with D hard to call. V dropped 1 base and J dropped 0 bases, with 8 bases sitting between them. CDR3 length equals 15 residues. From germline, CDR1 is SEHNR and CDR2 FQNEAQ (reference sequence). CDR3 DNA: TGTGCCAGCAGCTTAGAGCGTCTAAGCACAGATACGCAGTATATT. Translated, it gives CASSLERLSTDTQYI.

Concerning this clonotype itself: This may arise from a read error, as a much more abundant clone is one base away. The V call is TRBV2, the J call TRBJ2-3, with a weak D call TRBD1 (5 bases). Germline CDR1 reads SNHLY; CDR2 reads FYNNEI. V lost 11 bases and J lost 0, with 24 bases in between. CDR3 length: 17 residues. In DNA form, the CDR3 reads TGTGCCGGCATTTCTCTTCCAGGGCCATCTAGCACAGATACGCAGTATTTT. Its translation: CAGISLPGPSSTDTQYF.

As for this clonotype: One base away lies a much larger clone, so this may be a sequencing read error. The J gene is TRBJ2-5, the V gene TRBV7-6; TRBD2 matches 11 bases. CDR1 and CDR2 (germline): SGHVS, FNYEAQ. Losses at the gene ends were 5 bases for V and 0 bases for J; bases not matched to a gene: 2. The length of the CDR3 is 15 residues. DNA for the CDR3: TGTGCCAGCAGCGTGACTAGCGGGGACCAAGAGACCCAGTACTTC. This sequence encodes CASSVTSGDQETQYF.

This clonotype was detected ten times or more. DNA for the CDR3: TGCGCCAGAAGGGACAGGGAAAGGAACACTGAAGCTTTCTTT. Translated: CARRDRERNTEAFF. The rearrangement links TRBV5-1 to TRBJ1-1; 9 bases agree with TRBD1. V was pared by 8 bases and J by 1 base, with 6 bases of the junction left unmatched. CDR3 size: 14 residues. The V gene's germline CDR1 is SGHRS and CDR2 YFSETQ. The full variable domain, its missing parts supplied by reference TRBV5-1 and TRBJ1-1, is KAGVTQTPRYLIKTRGQQVTLSCSPISGHRSVSWYQQTPGQGLQFLFEYFSETQRNKGNFPGRFSGRQFSNSRSEMNVSTLELGDSALYLCARRDRERNTEAFFGQGTRLTVV.

Note on this clonotype: Given a much more abundant clone one base away, this may be a read error. V gene TRBV7-6 combines with J gene TRBJ2-7, with TRBD1 as a possible D gene (5 bases). Germline V gene data show CDR1 as SGHVS and CDR2 as FNYEAQ. The CDR3 spans 15 residues. V lost 5 bases and J 3 bases, leaving 17 bases between the germline ends. The CDR3 DNA reads as TGTGCCAGCAGCCTCGACAGTGCCTGGATCTACGAGCAGTACTTC. It is translated as CASSLDSAWIYEQYF.